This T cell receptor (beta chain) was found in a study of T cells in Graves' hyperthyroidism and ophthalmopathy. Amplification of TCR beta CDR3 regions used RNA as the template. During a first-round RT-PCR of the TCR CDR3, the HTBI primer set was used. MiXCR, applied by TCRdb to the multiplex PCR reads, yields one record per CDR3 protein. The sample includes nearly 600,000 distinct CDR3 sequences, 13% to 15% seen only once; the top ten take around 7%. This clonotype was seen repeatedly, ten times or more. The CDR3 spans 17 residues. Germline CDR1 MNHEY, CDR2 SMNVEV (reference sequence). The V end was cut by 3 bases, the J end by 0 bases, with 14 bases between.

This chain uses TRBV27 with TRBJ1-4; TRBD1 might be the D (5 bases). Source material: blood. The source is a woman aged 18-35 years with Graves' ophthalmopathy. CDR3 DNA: TGTGCCAGCAGTTTGTCTGAGGGGCCCACAACTAATGAAAAACTGTTTTTT. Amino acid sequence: CASSLSEGPTTNEKLFF.